Each of the 5 T cell receptor beta chains below was sequenced from the same sample in a study of immune evolution from preneoplasia to lung adenocarcinoma. Sequencing used immunoSEQ multiplex PCR; TCRdb keeps in-frame clones, though not all of them. The sample includes about 16,000 clones, approximately 86% of them seen just once. The sequencing sample was made of FFPE invasive lung adenocarcinoma tissue. These receptors originate from a person aged 65 to 79 with invasive lung adenocarcinoma.

The chain employs TRBV23-1 and TRBJ1-5; D is perhaps TRBD1 (5 bases). TRBV23-1 has ORF status, its function being uncertain. The V end was cut by 0 bases, the J end by 2 bases, with 20 bases between. There are 19 residues in the CDR3. The CDR3 loop reads CASSQSTPGPGVRNQPQHF. CDR3 in DNA: TGCGCCAGCAGTCAATCAACCCCAGGGCCCGGGGTGCGCAATCAGCCCCAGCATTTT.

The chain carries TRBV9 and TRBJ1-2, with 7 bases matching TRBD1. The J segment lost 2 bases and the V segment lost 4 bases, leaving 11 bases of the junction unmatched. The CDR3 sequence is 16 residues long. CDR1 and CDR2 from the germline V gene are SGDLS and YYNGEE. CDR3 coding DNA: TGTGCCAGCAGCACCTTTGACAGGGTAGGCAACTATGGCTACACCTTC. Its protein is CASSTFDRVGNYGYTF.

V is TRBV6-1 and J is TRBJ1-5, with 9 nucleotides matching TRBD1. Germline CDR1 and CDR2: MNHNS and SASEGT. V lost 6 bases, J lost 4 bases, and 7 bases stayed unmatched. The CDR3 is 15 residues long. This CDR3 reads CASRTGTGLNQPQHF. CDR3 in DNA: TGTGCCAGCAGAACCGGGACAGGGCTTAATCAGCCCCAGCATTTT.

This chain uses TRBV6-1 with TRBJ2-7; no firm D call. The germline V gene has CDR1 MNHNS and CDR2 SASEGT. CDR3 length equals 12 residues. Trimming stripped 4 bases from V and 5 bases from J, with 9 bases between. The DNA for the CDR3 is TGTGCCAGCAGTGGCCACTTCGACGAGCAGTACTTC. Translated, it gives CASSGHFDEQYF.

The sample holds one count of this clone. The chain uses TRBV19 and TRBJ1-3; weak D call: TRBD1 (6 bases). The germline V gene encodes CDR1 LNHDA and CDR2 SQIVND (reference sequence). CDR3 length: 18 amino acids. Trimming cost V 6 bases and J 0 bases, with 21 bases left between them. DNA for the CDR3: TGTGCCAGTAGCCCCCTCCCCGGGGGCCTTGTCTCTGGAAACACCATATATTTT. It specifies CASSPLPGGLVSGNTIYF.